A selection of T cell receptor beta chains follows, all from one sample in a study of T cells in Graves' hyperthyroidism and ophthalmopathy. TCRdb recomputed calls from the multiplex PCR reads with MiXCR, one row per CDR3 protein. The sample has 600,000 to 900,000 distinct CDR3 sequences, about a sixth seen once. Sample: blood. The source of these receptors is a young man with Graves' hyperthyroidism. Both conserved end residues are trimmed from each CDR3. Fields, in order: J gene, V gene, CDR3 protein.

J gene: TRBJ1-2
V gene: TRBV28
CDR3 protein: ASSLGQGRRGYT

J gene: TRBJ2-2
V gene: TRBV7-9
CDR3 protein: ASSLRASGSRTGELF

J gene: TRBJ2-5
V gene: TRBV28
CDR3 protein: ASSSPMLDRGRIGTQY

J gene: TRBJ1-1
V gene: TRBV15
CDR3 protein: ATNRQGERGTEAF

J gene: TRBJ2-1
V gene: TRBV6-1
CDR3 protein: ASRQTGPNEQF

J gene: TRBJ1-1
V gene: TRBV19
CDR3 protein: ASSIRVSGTEAF

J gene: TRBJ1-4
V gene: TRBV7-9
CDR3 protein: ASRTGTGNEKLF

J gene: TRBJ2-1
V gene: TRBV28
CDR3 protein: ASSLLASGWNHEQF

J gene: TRBJ1-4
V gene: TRBV11-3
CDR3 protein: ASSPEDSNEKLF

J gene: TRBJ2-7
V gene: TRBV19
CDR3 protein: ASSIGGTSSYEQY